The 5 T cell receptor beta chains presented below share a single source sample, sequenced in a study of blood T cell repertoires in COVID-19 (TCRdb year 2020). Receptor libraries were prepared by the immunoSEQ multiplex PCR assay. TCRdb mirrors the immuneACCESS table, restricted to in-frame sequences. Some clones are absent from its copies; in checked studies, under half trace to an unresolved V gene, and the reason for the others is unknown. The sample records roughly 130,000 clones, 84% of which are singletons. Of the sample, around 5.5% falls within the top ten clones. The sequenced sample consisted of PBMCs or T cells enriched from blood (not recorded which). The origin of the receptors is a middle-aged man with acute COVID-19.

This clone appeared once. The chain joins TRBV19 to TRBJ2-7, with TRBD2 matching 7 bases. The CDR3 is made up of 17 amino acids. J lost 2 bases, V lost 5 bases, and 15 bases had no gene match. Germline assignment: CDR1 LNHDA and CDR2 SQIVND (reference sequence). The CDR3 region has the DNA TGTGCCAGTAGTTTTCGCCCTATTGAGCGGGGACCCTACGAGCAGTACTTC. It codes for CASSFRPIERGPYEQYF.

The chain recombines TRBV27 with TRBJ2-5, with D perhaps matching TRBD1 (6 bases). CDR3 length: 13 amino acids. V lost 6 bases to trimming and J lost 1 base, with 9 bases between them. From germline, CDR1 is MNHEY and CDR2 SMNVEV (reference sequence). The CDR3 here is CASRPRGQETQYF. Here the CDR3 DNA reads TGTGCCAGCAGACCCAGGGGCCAAGAGACCCAGTACTTC.

This clone was recorded once. V and J are TRBV19 and TRBJ2-2; 7 bases are shared with TRBD1. The CDR3 extends over 15 amino acids. V dropped 5 bases and J dropped 5; count of bases not matched to a gene: 8. Germline loops: CDR1 LNHDA, CDR2 SQIVND (reference sequence). CDR3 in amino acids: CASSEWTGPTGELFF. In DNA, the CDR3 is TGTGCCAGTAGTGAATGGACAGGACCAACCGGGGAGCTGTTTTTT.

The chain joins TRBV9 to TRBJ1-4, with a possible D match to TRBD1 (5 bases). Trimming removed 4 bases at V and 8 bases at J, with 15 bases between. The CDR3 is 14 residues long. Germline V gene sequence: CDR1 SGDLS, CDR2 YYNGEE. The CDR3 DNA follows: TGTGCCAGCAGCTCCGGGACGGAGGGGGAAAAACTGTTTTTT. This translates into CASSSGTEGEKLFF.

J is TRBJ1-3 and V is TRBV28; TRBD1 is a possible D gene (5 bases). With 5 bases removed from V and 4 bases from J, the gap between germline ends came to 18 bases. The CDR3 is made up of 16 amino acids. The germline V gene has CDR1 MDHEN and CDR2 SYDVKM. CDR3 in amino acids: CASSRPLQGRGNTIYF. The CDR3 nucleotides are TGTGCCAGCAGTCGCCCCCTTCAGGGAAGGGGAAACACCATATATTTT. Complete variable domain (other parts from reference TRBV28 and TRBJ1-3): DVKVTQSSRYLVKRTGEKVFLECVQDMDHENMFWYRQDPGLGLRLIYFSYDVKMKEKGDIPEGYSVSREKKERFSLILESASTNQTSMYLCASSRPLQGRGNTIYFGEGSWLTVV.